This TCR beta chain derives from a study of T-cell memory formation after mild COVID-19. Study-level information: TCR clusters showed largely donor specificity.

A 5'RACE reaction primed in the constant segment made cDNA libraries of TCR alpha and TCR beta, and these carried sample barcodes and UMIs. TCRdb itself ran the 5' RACE reads through MiXCR, one entry per CDR3 protein. The table lists roughly 310,000 distinct CDR3 sequences, roughly 15% of them singletons. V lost 5 bases, J lost 2 bases, and 5 bases stayed unmatched. The CDR3 extends over 14 amino acids. For this clonotype: Its matching antigen is unknown.

Whole-study findings and limits: CD4/CD8 balance held among clones contracting day 15 to 85, and later expanders leaned CD4+. Detection of some responders pre-infection suggested pre-existing cross-reactive memory T cells participated.

The V call is TRBV12-3 or TRBV12-4, the J call TRBJ2-7; TRBD2 matches 8 bases. Sequenced input: PBMCs or a T cell subset sorted from them (not recorded which). This TCR was recovered from a man between 18 and 29 years old who had mild COVID-19 (a few samples of this study predate the infection). Cell type and time point are not known. DNA for the CDR3: TGTGCCAGCAGTCCGGGACTAGGGCCCTACGAGCAGTACTTC. This sequence encodes CASSPGLGPYEQYF.